The subject of this entry is one TCR beta chain. The data stem from a study of control samples from healthy donors and cancer patients. Trimming took 4 bases from V and 4 from J, leaving 11 bases between them. Germline V lookup: CDR1 SGHRS, CDR2 YFSETQ. The CDR3 is 13 residues long. Sequenced by immunoSEQ multiplex PCR; TCRdb stores in-frame clones only, minus some. The sample has 200,000 or so clones, around 94% seen once. The rearrangement links TRBV5-1 to TRBJ2-5; D could derive from TRBD1 or TRBD2 (5 bases each). This sequence was found in a man between 45 and 60 years old in good health. The sample taken for sequencing was blood. This CDR3 reads CASSPGPSETQYF. The CDR3 bases are TGCGCCAGCAGCCCGGGACCTTCAGAGACCCAGTACTTC. The full variable domain, completed using reference TRBV5-1 and TRBJ2-5, is KAGVTQTPRYLIKTRGQQVTLSCSPISGHRSVSWYQQTPGQGLQFLFEYFSETQRNKGNFPGRFSGRQFSNSRSEMNVSTLELGDSALYLCASSPGPSETQYFGPGTRLLVL.